This T cell receptor (beta chain) emerged from a study of T cell responses to AZD1222 COVID-19 vaccine. General study points: Repertoires were obtained solely post-peak T cell response. Females outnumbered males among donors, who were mostly white British; clonal diversity was possibly underestimated. Only a handful of AZD1222 recipients, roughly 6 in all, had baseline seropositivity.

Concerning this clone: Its antigen is unidentified.

This CDR3 has 17 residues. Trimming removed 7 bases at V and 4 bases at J, with 23 bases between. Germline CDR1 MNHEY, CDR2 SMNVEV (reference sequence). Method: immunoSEQ multiplex PCR; TCRdb's copy keeps in-frame clones and lacks some. The sample yields roughly 95,000 clones, roughly 92% seen once. This TCR derives from an adult who received the AZD1222 COVID-19 vaccine. This specimen consisted of peripheral blood, obtained 28 days after the second AZD1222 dose. The V call is TRBV27, the J call TRBJ2-1; TRBD1 or TRBD2 may be the D gene (6 bases each). The CDR3 sequence: CASNLGGTVVNYNEQFF. In nucleotides, the CDR3 is TGTGCCAGCAACCTAGGGGGGACCGTCGTCAATTACAATGAGCAGTTCTTC.